This T cell receptor beta chain was identified during a study of blood T cell repertoires in COVID-19. In the original processing: Amplification of reference gene primers provided the estimated nucleated cell counts. Some clones are missing from TCRdb's copy, which holds only in-frame ones; the method was immunoSEQ multiplex PCR. V and J calls plus clone size are reproduced from that table; the DNA served to infer D and trimming. Counted here are roughly 670,000 clones, about 87% occurring once; the ten biggest clones make up 0.2% to 0.3%. CDR3 length: 16 residues. V gave up 4 bases and J gave up 2 bases, with 12 bases separating them. Germline V gene sequence: CDR1 MGHDK, CDR2 SYGVNS.

The source is a young woman with acute or convalescent COVID-19. Sequences were obtained from peripheral blood. J is TRBJ2-6 and V is TRBV25-1, with a tentative D call TRBD1 (5 bases). CDR3: CASSAPGLAGANVLTF. The CDR3 nucleotides are TGTGCCAGCAGTGCCCCAGGGCTCGCTGGGGCCAACGTCCTGACTTTC.